The text below deals with one TCR beta chain. This clone showed up just a few times. Its specific antigen is unknown. No base qualities exist here, and no much larger clone lies one base off it. TCRbeta CDR3 regions were amplified from genomic DNA using the immunoSEQ Assay, a bias-controlled multiplex PCR. As for the authors' bioinformatics: Nucleated cell counts per sample were estimated from amplification of reference gene primers within the assay. To quantify the absolute abundance of each unique TCRbeta CDR3 rearrangement, sequence reads were collapsed and filtered. For each sample, productive Simpson clonality was calculated by taking the square root of Simpson's diversity index across productive rearrangements. The table comes from immuneACCESS by way of TCRdb, which keeps in-frame sequences with V and J called. Part of the clones is missing from these tables; in studies checked, under half for an unresolved V gene and the rest for unknown reasons. V, J and clone size derive from that table, while D and trimming were established from the DNA sequence. For this sample there are roughly 250,000 clones; approximately 81% appear just once. The ten largest clones capture 2.5% to 3% of the sample.

This entry comes from a study of blood T cell repertoires in COVID-19 (dated by TCRdb to the early 2020s). Study-wide context: Samples from collaborators originated in the United States, Italy and Spain and spanned both the acute and convalescent phases of COVID-19. The material from the prospective study consisted of cDNA or gDNA derived from T cells, B-cell-depleted T cells, or PBMCs. Subjects who had been exposed to COVID-19, were actively infected with it, or had recovered from it provided the deeply sampled blood TCRbeta repertoires that made up the dataset. The repertoires were made available in a free public database intended to serve as a resource for research on the immune response to SARS-CoV-2. The samples were drawn from two sources: the first 160 participants of the ongoing ImmuneRACE study, and fewer than 1,500 subjects contributed by 6 global collaborators. The sample metadata nearly always contained a de-identified subject ID, COVID-19 status, age in years and sex. Where available, HLA class I and class II types were taken from metadata supplied by the sample provider and were not determined by assay-based typing. The paper as a whole reports these results and caveats: How much clinical and demographic metadata was included differed by source and by participant, and the metadata was provided uncurated.

Collaborating institutions collected whole blood in K2EDTA tubes following their own protocols. For TCRbeta analysis, collaborators shipped samples in one of three forms: frozen whole blood, isolated PBMCs, or DNA extracted from either of those sample types. This clonotype originated in a woman aged 60-75 years with active or convalescent COVID-19. The sequenced sample consisted of peripheral blood.

This receptor carries the CDR3 CASSKGQGADEQYF. The nucleotide sequence is given as TGTGCCAGCAGCAAGGGACAGGGGGCTGACGAGCAGTACTTC. The chain employs TRBV3-1 (or the pseudogene TRBV3-2) and TRBJ2-7; 12 central nucleotides agree with TRBD1. From its cysteine to its phenylalanine, the CDR3 spans 14 amino acids. CDR3 DNA is the only sequence kept; it has 42 bases, read in frame from the first base. The V end gives up 5 bases and the J end 5 bases, leaving 4 bases in the junction not matched to a gene. The germline V gene encodes CDR1 LGHDT and CDR2 YNNKEL (reference sequence).